Listed below are T cell receptor beta chains from one sample, sequenced in a study of cytomegalovirus exposure and HLA in healthy donors. Using immunoSEQ multiplex PCR, the repertoire was profiled, and TCRdb retains in-frame clones only, with some absent. The data hold around 140,000 clones, with roughly 78% observed a single time. Sequencing used PBMCs. All receptors derive from a man in his fifties or sixties in good health and CMV-seropositive. Each CDR3 is given with its conserved first and last residue. A D gene is named only where the DNA matches it firmly. Size tells how often a clone was seen (once, few, many) or the class of an expanded clone, and some rows leave it out.

v_call: TRBV7-9; clone_size: NA; d_call: NA; j_call: TRBJ2-3; cdr3_nt: TGTGCCAGCAGCAACATTGGCACAGATACGCAGTATTTT; cdr3_aa: CASSNIGTDTQYF
v_call: TRBV29-1; clone_size: NA; d_call: NA; j_call: TRBJ2-1; cdr3_nt: TGCAGCGTTGAATGGGCAGAGAACTACAATGAGCAGTTCTTC; cdr3_aa: CSVEWAENYNEQFF
v_call: TRBV6-1; clone_size: NA; d_call: NA; j_call: TRBJ1-6; cdr3_nt: TGTGCCAGCAGTAAACAGGGAGACAATTCACCCCTCCACTTT; cdr3_aa: CASSKQGDNSPLHF
v_call: TRBV27; clone_size: NA; d_call: TRBD1; j_call: TRBJ2-7; cdr3_nt: TGTGCCAGTTCACTGGGACAGCTGAGCGAGCAGTACTTC; cdr3_aa: CASSLGQLSEQYF
v_call: TRBV7-6; clone_size: NA; d_call: NA; j_call: TRBJ1-1; cdr3_nt: TGTGCCAGCGGGTCACTAAGCGGGACTGAAGCTTTCTTT; cdr3_aa: CASGSLSGTEAFF
v_call: TRBV2; clone_size: NA; d_call: TRBD1; j_call: TRBJ1-2; cdr3_nt: TGTGCCAGCAGTGAGGACAGGCCAGCTAACTATGGCTACACCTTC; cdr3_aa: CASSEDRPANYGYTF
v_call: TRBV2; clone_size: few; d_call: TRBD2; j_call: TRBJ2-3; cdr3_nt: TGTGCCAGCAGTGAAGCAATAGCGGGGGGGGCAGATACGCAGTATTTT; cdr3_aa: CASSEAIAGGADTQYF
v_call: TRBV9; clone_size: NA; d_call: TRBD2; j_call: TRBJ2-7; cdr3_nt: TGTGCCAGCAGCCCCCGGGGTAGCGGGAGCCTCTCCTACGAGCAGTACTTC; cdr3_aa: CASSPRGSGSLSYEQYF
v_call: TRBV7-8; clone_size: NA; d_call: NA; j_call: TRBJ2-1; cdr3_nt: TGTGCCAGCAGCTTAGGTATGGGGGCCTATGAGCAGTTCTTC; cdr3_aa: CASSLGMGAYEQFF
v_call: TRBV18; clone_size: NA; d_call: NA; j_call: TRBJ1-2; cdr3_nt: TGTGCCAGCTCACCACGCCAGGTGGGCGAGGGATCTAACTATGGCTACACCTTC; cdr3_aa: CASSPRQVGEGSNYGYTF
v_call: TRBV6-5; clone_size: NA; d_call: TRBD1; j_call: TRBJ1-1; cdr3_nt: TGTGCCAGCAGTGAACAGGGGTCCAACACTGAAGCTTTCTTT; cdr3_aa: CASSEQGSNTEAFF
v_call: TRBV10-1; clone_size: NA; d_call: TRBD2; j_call: TRBJ2-2; cdr3_nt: TGCGCCAGCAGTGAGTCGGGACTAGCGGGGATCACCGGGGAGCTGTTTTTT; cdr3_aa: CASSESGLAGITGELFF
v_call: TRBV15; clone_size: few; d_call: NA; j_call: TRBJ2-1; cdr3_nt: TGTGCCACCAGCAGAGAACTCCGGAGAGAGCAGTTCTTC; cdr3_aa: CATSRELRREQFF
v_call: TRBV5-4; clone_size: few; d_call: NA; j_call: TRBJ2-7; cdr3_nt: TGTGCCAGCAGCTTGGAGGGACACCCGAGGGAGCAGTACTTC; cdr3_aa: CASSLEGHPREQYF
v_call: TRBV5-1; clone_size: NA; d_call: TRBD1; j_call: TRBJ2-5; cdr3_nt: TGCGCCAGCAGCTTGGGGGGCAGGGGGCTCCAAGAGACCCAGTACTTC; cdr3_aa: CASSLGGRGLQETQYF
v_call: TRBV2; clone_size: NA; d_call: NA; j_call: TRBJ2-5; cdr3_nt: TGTGCCAGCAGTGAAATGCAGGTTCTAGAGACCCAGTACTTC; cdr3_aa: CASSEMQVLETQYF
v_call: TRBV7-6; clone_size: NA; d_call: NA; j_call: TRBJ1-2; cdr3_nt: TGTGCCAGCAGCTCAGACAGGCGAAATGGCTACACCTTC; cdr3_aa: CASSSDRRNGYTF
v_call: TRBV5-1; clone_size: few; d_call: TRBD2; j_call: TRBJ2-1; cdr3_nt: TGCGCCAGCAGCTTGGGGCCAGCGGGAGGACGTGCGAATGAGCAGTTCTTC; cdr3_aa: CASSLGPAGGRANEQFF